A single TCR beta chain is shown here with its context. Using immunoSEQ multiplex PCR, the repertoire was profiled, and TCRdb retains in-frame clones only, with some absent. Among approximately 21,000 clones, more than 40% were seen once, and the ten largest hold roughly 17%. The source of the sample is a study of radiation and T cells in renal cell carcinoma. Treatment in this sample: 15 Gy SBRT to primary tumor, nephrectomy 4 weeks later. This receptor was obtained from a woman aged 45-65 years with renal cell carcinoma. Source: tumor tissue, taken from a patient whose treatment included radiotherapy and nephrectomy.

CDR3 sequence (DNA): TGTGCCATCAGTGATGGGCGAGACGACTACGAGCAGTACTTC. The encoded protein is CAISDGRDDYEQYF. The chain employs TRBV10-3 and TRBJ2-7; unclear D gene. This CDR3 comprises 14 residues. The germline V gene has CDR1 ENHRY and CDR2 SYGVKD. V was trimmed by 3 bases and J by 3 bases, leaving 12 bases between them.